This TCR beta chain was identified in a study of blood T cell repertoires in COVID-19 (TCRdb year 2020). With respect to the entire study: Samples covering the acute and convalescent phases of COVID-19 were provided by collaborators in the United States, Italy and Spain. The material from the prospective study consisted of cDNA or gDNA derived from T cells, B-cell-depleted T cells, or PBMCs. Deeply sampled blood TCRbeta repertoires from subjects exposed to, actively infected with, or recovered from COVID-19 were included in the dataset. The repertoires were made available in a free public database intended to serve as a resource for research on the immune response to SARS-CoV-2. The samples were drawn from two sources: the first 160 participants of the ongoing ImmuneRACE study, and 1,200 or so subjects contributed by 6 global collaborators. The sample metadata nearly always contained a de-identified subject ID, COVID-19 status, age in years and sex. Where HLA class I and class II types were available, the types were taken from metadata supplied by the sample provider, not from assay-based typing. The study at large found these results: Clinical and demographic metadata were provided uncurated, with the amount varying by source and participant.

Concerning this clone itself: Its specific antigen is unknown. One end of the junction does not line up with germline, which may come from a read error.

Including the terminal cysteine and phenylalanine, the CDR3 comprises 15 residues. Only the CDR3 DNA is retained, 45 bases long and in frame from the first base. CDR1 and CDR2 (SGHRS, YFSETQ) derive from the germline V gene. TCRbeta CDR3 regions were amplified from genomic DNA by means of the immunoSEQ Assay, a bias-controlled multiplex PCR. As for the authors' bioinformatics: The number of nucleated cells in each sample was estimated by amplification of reference gene primers within the assay. Sequence reads were collapsed and filtered to measure the absolute abundance of every unique TCRbeta CDR3 rearrangement. For each sample, productive Simpson clonality was calculated as the square root of Simpson's diversity index over productive rearrangements. The source is immuneACCESS, and TCRdb retained only in-frame sequences with V and J called. Part of the clones is not carried over; for the studies checked, unresolved V genes explain less than half of this, and the remainder is unexplained. V, J and clone size are those of that table, while D and trimming were read from the DNA. The sample yields approximately 300,000 clones; nearly 90% were counted once. The ten largest clones represent around 0.98% of the sample.

One collaborating source in Seattle enrolled patients during active infection and followed them longitudinally through the course of disease. Each collaborating institution followed its own protocols to collect whole blood in K2EDTA tubes. For TCRbeta analysis, collaborators shipped samples in one of three forms: frozen whole blood, isolated PBMCs, or DNA extracted from either of those sample types. This clonotype was obtained from a woman in her forties with COVID-19, enrolled during active disease. The rearranged chain carries TRBV5-1 and TRBJ1-5; a weak D assignment points to TRBD1 (5 bases agree). Sequenced: peripheral blood. The CDR3: CARSLGGRAFQPQHF. The DNA reads TGCGCCCGCAGCTTGGGGGGGAGGGCCTTTCAGCCCCAGCATTTT.